A single sample is the source of the 24 T cell receptor beta chains below, sequenced in a study of OX40 agonist ivuxolimab in advanced cancers. Data came from immunoSEQ multiplex PCR; TCRdb stores just in-frame clones and leaves some out. The sample shows 60,000 to 75,000 clones, roughly 84% of them seen only once. The sequencing here drew on CD4+ or CD8+ T cells sorted from blood, taken in a trial of the OX40 agonist ivuxolimab. Source of these receptors: an adult with an advanced solid tumor such as melanoma, head and neck, liver or kidney cancer.

The chain couples TRBV4-1 to TRBJ1-1; a possible D gene is TRBD1 (6 bases). V lost 3 bases to trimming and J lost 0 bases, with 11 bases between them. Germline CDR1 reads MGHRA; CDR2 reads YSYEKL. The CDR3 covers 15 residues. The CDR3 DNA follows: TGCGCCAGCAGCCAGCCGGGGGCCCTGAACACTGAAGCTTTCTTT. It specifies CASSQPGALNTEAFF.

CDR3 sequence (DNA): TGTGCCAGCAGCTTTTCAGGGCAGGGGGCCACAGATACGCAGTATTTT. Protein product: CASSFSGQGATDTQYF. This chain uses TRBV7-2 with TRBJ2-3; 8 positions match TRBD1. Germline V lookup: CDR1 SGHTA, CDR2 FQGNSA. CDR3 length: 16 amino acids. With V trimmed by 3 bases and J by 2 bases, 7 bases remained unmatched.

The chain carries TRBV29-1 and TRBJ2-2, with a possible D match to TRBD2 (7 bases). The length of the CDR3 is 14 residues. CDR1 is SQVTM and CDR2 is ANQGSEA in the germline V gene. V shed 6 bases and J shed 7 bases, with 18 bases lying between them. CDR3 sequence: CSVKGGGNGGELFF. The CDR3 DNA sequence: TGCAGCGTGAAGGGGGGAGGGAATGGCGGGGAGCTGTTTTTT.

The chain recombines TRBV9 with TRBJ2-1; either TRBD1 or TRBD2 may supply D (5 bases each). V shed 0 bases and J shed 9 bases, with 16 bases lying between them. CDR3 length equals 15 residues. The V gene's germline CDR1 is SGDLS and CDR2 YYNGEE. The CDR3: CASSVETGERGEQFF. The DNA of the CDR3 is TGTGCCAGCAGCGTAGAAACAGGAGAACGGGGTGAGCAGTTCTTC.

The chain combines TRBV19 with TRBJ1-2; D is ambiguous. Germline V lookup: CDR1 LNHDA, CDR2 SQIVND (reference sequence). CDR3 length: 13 residues. Deletions cut 0 bases from V and 5 bases from J, with 7 bases between. The CDR3 is CASSIDVAYGYTF. CDR3 DNA: TGTGCCAGTAGTATAGATGTCGCTTATGGCTACACCTTC.

The chain links TRBV2 to TRBJ2-7, with TRBD2 matching 11 bases. Germline-derived CDR1 and CDR2 are SNHLY and FYNNEI. V shed 6 bases and J 4 bases; nucleotides not matched to a gene: 8. This CDR3 has 15 amino acids. The CDR3, as DNA: TGTGCCAGCAGAGGGACTAGCGGACCCCTATACGAGCAGTACTTC. Protein: CASRGTSGPLYEQYF.

The CDR3 region is CASSAPNSPLHF. The CDR3 DNA follows: TGTGCCAGCAGTGCGCCGAATTCACCCCTCCACTTT. The rearrangement joins TRBV2 to TRBJ1-6; D gene ambiguous. The CDR3 is 12 amino acids. V was trimmed by 4 bases and J by 7 bases, leaving 5 bases between them. The V gene's germline CDR1 is SNHLY and CDR2 FYNNEI.

This clone was seen only a few times. This chain uses TRBV7-6 with TRBJ1-1; 7 nucleotides match TRBD1. The CDR3 length is 15 residues. Germline values: CDR1 SGHVS, CDR2 FNYEAQ. The junction had 3 bases not matched to a gene; V was cut back by 1 base and J by 1 base. The CDR3: CASSLVGTENTEAFF. The CDR3 bases are TGTGCCAGCAGCTTAGTCGGGACAGAGAACACTGAAGCTTTCTTT.

The chain links TRBV4-2 to TRBJ1-2; D is ambiguous. This CDR3 spans 15 amino acids. Germline lookup yields CDR1 LGHNA and CDR2 YNFKEQ. V lost 1 base to trimming and J lost 1 base, with 10 bases between them. The CDR3 coding sequence is TGTGCCAGCAGCCAAGGAGACATGAATAACTATGGCTACACCTTC. Its protein is CASSQGDMNNYGYTF.

For this clone: Other DNA sequences in this sample translate to the same CDR3. The CDR3 DNA reads TGTGCCAGCTCACCAAGGGGGTCGACCTACAATGAGCAGTTCTTC. This encodes CASSPRGSTYNEQFF. This chain links TRBV18 with TRBJ2-1, with TRBD1 as a possible D gene (6 bases). The CDR3 spans 15 residues. V lost 2 bases and J lost 2, with 10 bases in between. Germline V gene data show CDR1 as KGHSH and CDR2 as LQKENI.

This CDR3 is CASSLWTGSTEAFF. The CDR3 nucleotides read TGTGCCAGCAGTTTATGGACAGGGAGTACTGAAGCTTTCTTT. The chain carries TRBV28 and TRBJ1-1; the match to TRBD1 covers 7 bases. The CDR3 has 14 amino acids. Trimming cost V 0 bases and J 5 bases; bases outside gene matches: 3. Germline lookup yields CDR1 MDHEN and CDR2 SYDVKM.

The V gene is TRBV5-4, the J gene TRBJ2-3; D might be TRBD2 (6 bases). Trimming removed 4 bases from V and 4 bases from J, with 16 bases in between. From germline, CDR1 is SGHNT and CDR2 YYREEE (reference sequence). This CDR3 contains 15 residues. CDR3 nucleotides: TGTGCCAGCAGCCGGCGGGGTATGGCCGCAGATACGCAGTATTTT. Amino acid sequence: CASSRRGMAADTQYF.

CDR3 DNA sequence: TGTGCCAGCAGCTCCGGAGAAATGGGAAAAGAAAAACTGTTTTTT. Its translation is CASSSGEMGKEKLFF. V usage is TRBV5-4 and J usage is TRBJ1-4; no definite D call. CDR3 length: 15 residues. Germline loops: CDR1 SGHNT, CDR2 YYREEE (reference sequence). V shed 3 bases and J shed 8 bases, with 17 bases lying between them.

V usage is TRBV12-5 and J usage is TRBJ2-7, with 10 bases matching TRBD1. Germline lookup yields CDR1 LGHNT and CDR2 FRNRAP. The ends lost 4 bases at V and 6 bases at J; junction bases unmatched: 12. The CDR3 has 16 residues. The CDR3 is CASGYHRGTGVGEQYF. DNA of the CDR3: TGTGCTAGTGGTTACCACCGCGGGACAGGGGTTGGCGAGCAGTACTTC. Full variable domain (missing parts from reference TRBV12-5 and TRBJ2-7): DARVTQTPRHKVTEMGQEVTMRCQPILGHNTVFWYRQTMMQGLELLAYFRNRAPLDDSGMPKDRFSAEMPDATLATLKIQPSEPRDSAVYFCASGYHRGTGVGEQYFGPGTRLTVT.

The J gene is TRBJ2-1, the V gene TRBV7-2; a possible D gene is TRBD1 (5 bases). The CDR3 sequence is 13 residues long. The germline CDR1 and CDR2 sequences are SGHTA and FQGNSA. Trimming left V 0 bases short and J 9 bases short, with 9 bases between. In DNA form, the CDR3 reads TGTGCCAGCAGCTTAGCGACAGTTGGTGAGCAGTTCTTC. It specifies CASSLATVGEQFF. The variable domain in full, completed from reference TRBV7-2 and TRBJ2-1, reads GAGVSQSPSNKVTEKGKDVELRCDPISGHTALYWYRQSLGQGLEFLIYFQGNSAPDKSGLPSDRFSAERTGGSVSTLTIQRTQQEDSAVYLCASSLATVGEQFFGPGTRLTVL.

J is TRBJ2-6 and V is TRBV4-1; 9 bases line up with TRBD2. In germline, CDR1 is MGHRA, CDR2 YSYEKL. The CDR3 covers 17 residues. J was trimmed by 0 bases and V by 4 bases; bases with no gene match: 4. The CDR3 DNA sequence: TGCGCCAGCAGCCCGGGTAGCGGGGGCTCTGGGGCCAACGTCCTGACTTTC. Translating it yields CASSPGSGGSGANVLTF.

The chain links TRBV27 to TRBJ2-7, with 8 bases lining up with TRBD1. V gave up 6 bases and J gave up 2 bases; unmatched junction bases: 6. The germline CDR1 and CDR2 sequences are MNHEY and SMNVEV (reference sequence). This CDR3 is built from 14 residues. The CDR3 loop reads CASSPRTGTYEQYF. The CDR3 DNA follows: TGTGCCAGCAGCCCACGGACAGGGACCTACGAGCAGTACTTC.

This chain connects TRBV6-6 to TRBJ1-2; no firm D call. The germline V and J ends were trimmed by 8 bases and 5 bases, with 12 bases remaining between them. This CDR3 spans 12 amino acids. Germline CDR1 MNHNY, CDR2 SVGAGI (reference sequence). The CDR3 region is CASAVSGYGYTF. The CDR3 DNA reads as TGTGCCAGCGCAGTGAGCGGATATGGCTACACCTTC.

The chain employs TRBV7-9 and TRBJ1-3; D is possibly TRBD1 (5 bases). Germline V lookup: CDR1 SEHNR, CDR2 FQNEAQ (reference sequence). The CDR3 runs 15 residues. Trimming stripped 3 bases from V and 0 bases from J, with 9 bases between. The CDR3 here is CASSLGPSSGNTIYF. CDR3 DNA sequence: TGTGCCAGCAGCTTGGGGCCGTCCTCTGGAAACACCATATATTTT.

The chain couples TRBV30 to TRBJ1-4; D remains unclear. The CDR3 runs 15 residues. The V and J ends lost 0 bases and 7 bases respectively, with 15 bases between them. CDR1 is GTSNPN, CDR2 SVGIG, per germline (reference sequence). In DNA form, the CDR3 reads TGTGCCTGGAGTGTATCCTGGGCAGGAGGTGAAAAACTGTTTTTT. It is translated as CAWSVSWAGGEKLFF.

This rearrangement joins TRBV5-4 to TRBJ1-2; D is unclear. V was pared by 0 bases and J by 10 bases, with 13 bases between. The CDR3 covers 13 residues. Germline assignment: CDR1 SGHNT and CDR2 YYREEE (reference sequence). The CDR3 DNA sequence: TGTGCCAGCAGCTTGGAGATTGGGTTTGCCTACACCTTC. This encodes CASSLEIGFAYTF.

In its sample, this clone was seen once. The chain uses TRBV18 and TRBJ1-4, with D possibly being TRBD1 (6 bases). CDR1 KGHSH and CDR2 LQKENI come from the germline V gene. This CDR3 spans 15 amino acids. V lost 3 bases and J lost 8, with 16 bases in between. This CDR3 reads CASSPARGIGEKLFF. The DNA of the CDR3 is TGTGCCAGCTCACCGGCTAGGGGGATAGGCGAAAAACTGTTTTTT. The full variable domain, its missing parts supplied by reference TRBV18 and TRBJ1-4, is NAGVMQNPRHLVRRRGQEARLRCSPMKGHSHVYWYRQLPEEGLKFMVYLQKENIIDESGMPKERFSAEFPKEGPSILRIQQVVRGDSAAYFCASSPARGIGEKLFFGSGTQLSVL.

The chain carries TRBV30 and TRBJ2-7; D gene unclear. Germline V gives CDR1 GTSNPN, CDR2 SVGIG (reference sequence). The CDR3 is made up of 12 amino acids. V was shortened by 0 bases and J by 2 bases, with 5 bases between the two germline ends. Written as DNA, the CDR3 is TGTGCCTGGAGTGTAAAAGCCTACGAGCAGTACTTC. This translates into CAWSVKAYEQYF.

This chain connects TRBV18 to TRBJ1-5, with D unresolved. The CDR3 loop spans 16 amino acids. Trimming shortened V by 3 bases and J by 2 bases, and 14 bases separated the two germline ends. Germline V gene sequence: CDR1 KGHSH, CDR2 LQKENI. CDR3 nucleotides: TGTGCCAGCTCACCCACGACCCCTAACGGCAATCAGCCCCAGCATTTT. Amino acids: CASSPTTPNGNQPQHF.